This is a list of T cell receptor beta chains from one sample in a study of CD8+ T cells in alopecia areata. The method was immunoSEQ multiplex PCR; TCRdb's version includes in-frame clones alone and lacks a portion of them. Of under 350,000 clones in the sample, roughly 64% were seen once. This sample comprised CD4+ T cells sorted from blood, obtained at week 24, from a patient treated with tofacitinib. These receptors were collected from a human donor with alopecia areata. Both conserved end residues are part of each CDR3. D genes are given only for firm matches. Rows give clone size only sometimes, using once, few, many, or a class for an expanded clone.

v_gene	j_gene	d_gene	abundance	CDR3aa	CDR3nt
TRBV6-6	TRBJ1-3	TRBD1	few	CASSKGTGSSGNTIYF	TGTGCCAGCAGTAAGGGGACAGGGAGCTCTGGAAACACCATATATTTT
TRBV6-5	TRBJ2-5	TRBD2	-	CASRVAGQETQYF	TGTGCCAGCAGAGTAGCGGGGCAAGAGACCCAGTACTTC
TRBV5-1	TRBJ2-3	-	-	CASSLDPSPTDTQYF	TGCGCCAGCAGCTTGGATCCCAGCCCCACAGATACGCAGTATTTT
TRBV7-2	TRBJ2-2	-	many	CASSPHGGVNTGELFF	TGTGCCAGCAGCCCCCATGGGGGTGTTAACACCGGGGAGCTGTTTTTT
TRBV5-1	TRBJ1-6	-	few	CASSLATPVGNNSPLHF	TGCGCCAGCAGCTTGGCCACTCCGGTGGGCAATAATTCACCCCTCCACTTT
TRBV6-5	TRBJ2-1	-	-	CASSRRRLNEQFF	TGTGCCAGCAGCAGAAGACGACTGAATGAGCAGTTCTTC
TRBV5-1	TRBJ2-3	-	-	CASRQDSHTTTDTQYF	TGCGCCAGCAGACAGGACAGCCATACAACCACAGATACGCAGTATTTT
TRBV27	TRBJ2-3	-	-	CASCFRTDYTDTQYF	TGTGCCAGCTGTTTTAGGACAGACTACACAGATACGCAGTATTTT
TRBV19	TRBJ2-2	-	-	CASSGRGPDTGELFF	TGTGCCAGTAGTGGTCGGGGGCCGGACACCGGGGAGCTGTTTTTT
TRBV5-1	TRBJ2-3	-	-	CASSLDAGASTDTQYF	TGCGCCAGCAGCTTGGATGCAGGGGCTAGCACAGATACGCAGTATTTT
TRBV6-5	TRBJ1-4	-	once	CASSPRGGIEEKLFF	TGTGCCAGCAGTCCCCGGGGAGGGATTGAGGAAAAACTGTTTTTT
TRBV20-1	TRBJ2-5	-	-	CSARVRETQYF	TGCAGTGCTAGAGTCCGGGAGACCCAGTACTTC
TRBV20-1	TRBJ2-5	-	-	CRPRGETQYF	TGCAGACCCCGGGGTGAGACCCAGTACTTC
TRBV5-1	TRBJ1-6	-	-	CASSFGEGLGGSPLHF	TGCGCCAGCAGCTTTGGTGAGGGACTTGGGGGGTCACCCCTCCACTTT
TRBV10-3	TRBJ2-3	TRBD1	-	CASTMDRGATDTQYF	TGTGCCTCCACCATGGACAGGGGGGCCACGGATACGCAGTATTTT
TRBV15	TRBJ2-1	-	-	CATSRDLSRDYNEQFF	TGTGCCACCAGCAGAGATTTATCCCGGGACTACAATGAGCAGTTCTTC
TRBV7-2	TRBJ2-1	-	-	CASSLVGSLTYSEQFF	TGTGCCAGCAGCTTAGTTGGGAGTTTGACTTACAGTGAGCAGTTCTTC
TRBV7-2	TRBJ2-7	TRBD1	few	CASSSMDRDEQYF	TGTGCCAGCAGCTCTATGGACAGGGATGAGCAGTACTTC
TRBV29-1	TRBJ1-2	-	-	CSVEGGALRGYTF	TGCAGCGTTGAAGGGGGGGCCCTGCGTGGCTACACCTTC